One and the same sample provided the 2 T cell receptor beta chains below, sequenced in a study of Graves' ophthalmopathy and Graves' hyperthyroidism. TCR beta CDR3 amplification used RNA transcripts. The library came from an HTBI-primed first-round RT-PCR and a second-round multiplex PCR. TCRdb recomputed calls from the multiplex PCR reads with MiXCR, one row per CDR3 protein. Of roughly 1.1 million distinct CDR3 sequences listed, roughly two fifths were seen once; the top ten hold over 8.5%. Sequencing used peripheral blood or thyroid tissue (not recorded which). All receptors come from an adult man with Graves' hyperthyroidism.

The genes are TRBV7-2 and TRBJ2-7, with 11 positions matching TRBD1. The J call may be in error: the DNA end matches TRBJ2-5 better. Germline lookup yields CDR1 SGHTA and CDR2 FQGNSA. The CDR3 sequence is 16 residues long. Here the CDR3 reads CASSRFRTGGPETQYF. Here the CDR3 DNA reads TGTGCCAGCAGCCGGTTTAGGACAGGGGGCCCAGAGACCCAGTACTTC.

This clonotype was picked up a small number of times. The V and J genes are TRBV29-1 and TRBJ2-2, with TRBD2 matching over 9 bases. The CDR3 sequence is 17 residues long. Germline CDR1 is SQVTM and CDR2 is ANQGSEA. The V and J ends lost 0 bases and 6 bases, in that order; junction bases with no gene match: 11. CDR3 coding DNA: TGCAGCGTTGAAGAACGTGTAGGCGGGAGGGTACCCGGGGAGCTGTTTTTT. This encodes CSVEERVGGRVPGELFF.